This T cell receptor (beta chain) was retrieved from a study of T cell repertoires in cytomegalovirus infection. This clonotype turned up a few times. Its matching antigen is unknown. TCRdb reprocessed the reads via MiXCR and lists one record per CDR3 protein. Of approximately 470,000 distinct CDR3 sequences listed, approximately 46% are singletons. The length of the CDR3 is 14 residues. Trimming took off 4 bases at V and 0 bases at J, with 11 bases between the two ends. The V gene's germline CDR1 is SQVTM and CDR2 ANQGSEA. V is TRBV29-1 and J is TRBJ2-3; tentatively, D is TRBD2 (6 bases). The receptor was isolated from a human donor in good health (CMV status not recorded). Some clones in this sample may be carry-over from other donors' samples. This material consisted of cultured PBMCs, taken from culture after CMV antigen stimulation. The CDR3, as DNA: TGCAGCGTTGTAGGACTATCCAGCACAGATACGCAGTATTTT. Amino acids: CSVVGLSSTDTQYF.